Sequencing of this T cell receptor beta chain was carried out in a study of shared clonotypes between healthy human individuals. This clone was observed a single time. TCRdb's table, derived via immunoSEQ multiplex PCR, lists solely in-frame clones and lacks some. Of approximately 1.5 million clones listed, about 98% are singletons. This CDR3 has 13 residues. With 4 bases removed from V and 2 bases from J, the gap between germline ends came to 9 bases. Germline CDR1 LGHNA, CDR2 YSLEER. The sample comprised naive CD4+ T cells sorted from blood. The sample's subset: CD45RA+ positively selected. The sequence derives from a man aged 25 to 40 in good health. This sequence joins TRBV4-3 and TRBJ2-7; tentatively, D is TRBD1 (5 bases). The CDR3 region is CASSPTTAYEQYF. In DNA, the CDR3 is TGCGCCAGCAGCCCGACGACAGCCTACGAGCAGTACTTC.